The T cell receptor beta chain under discussion was sequenced for a study of blood T cell repertoires in COVID-19. Profiled with immunoSEQ multiplex PCR; TCRdb holds only in-frame clones, not every one. The repertoire holds fewer than 200,000 clones, with around 85% as singletons. Per the germline V gene, CDR1 is KGHSH and CDR2 is LQKENI. V dropped 5 bases and J dropped 1; count of bases not matched to a gene: 10. The CDR3 contains 16 residues. The genes are TRBV18 and TRBJ2-7; 8 nucleotides agree with TRBD2. The origin of this receptor is a woman aged 55-69 years with acute or convalescent COVID-19. Material for sequencing was peripheral blood. As DNA, the CDR3 is TGTGCCAGCTCATTAGTCGCGGGAGGAGGATCCTACGAGCAGTACTTC. Translation gives CASSLVAGGGSYEQYF.